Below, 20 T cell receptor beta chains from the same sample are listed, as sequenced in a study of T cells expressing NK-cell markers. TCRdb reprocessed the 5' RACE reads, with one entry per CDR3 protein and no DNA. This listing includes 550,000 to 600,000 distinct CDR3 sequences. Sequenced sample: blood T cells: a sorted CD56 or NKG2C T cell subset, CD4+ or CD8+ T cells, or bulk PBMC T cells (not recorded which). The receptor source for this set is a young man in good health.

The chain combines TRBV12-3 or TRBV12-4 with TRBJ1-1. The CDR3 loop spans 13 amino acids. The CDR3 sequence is CASIDSLNTEAFF.

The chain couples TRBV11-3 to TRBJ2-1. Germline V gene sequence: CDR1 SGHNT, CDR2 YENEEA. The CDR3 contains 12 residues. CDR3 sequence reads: CASSVFVNEQFF.

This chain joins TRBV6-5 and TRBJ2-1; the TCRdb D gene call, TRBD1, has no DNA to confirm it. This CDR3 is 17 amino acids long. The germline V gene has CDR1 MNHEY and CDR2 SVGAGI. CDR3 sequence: CASSNPPRKQGYNEQFF.

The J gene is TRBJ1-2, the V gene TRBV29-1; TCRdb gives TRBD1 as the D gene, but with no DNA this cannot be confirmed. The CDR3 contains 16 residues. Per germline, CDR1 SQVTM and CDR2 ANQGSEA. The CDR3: CSVEEIEDRGLYGYTF.

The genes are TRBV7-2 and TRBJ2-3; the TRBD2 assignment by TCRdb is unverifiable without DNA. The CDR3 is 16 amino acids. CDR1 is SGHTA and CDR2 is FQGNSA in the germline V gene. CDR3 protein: CASDPGGRGGTDTQYF.

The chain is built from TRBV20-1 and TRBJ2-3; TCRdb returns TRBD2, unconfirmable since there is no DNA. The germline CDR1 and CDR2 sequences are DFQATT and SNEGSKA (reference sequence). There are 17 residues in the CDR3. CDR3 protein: CSARRLAGGGGTDTQYF.

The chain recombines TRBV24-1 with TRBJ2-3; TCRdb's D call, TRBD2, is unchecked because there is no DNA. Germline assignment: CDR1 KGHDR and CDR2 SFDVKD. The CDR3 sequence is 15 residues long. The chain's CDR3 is CATSEEGTRTDTQYF.

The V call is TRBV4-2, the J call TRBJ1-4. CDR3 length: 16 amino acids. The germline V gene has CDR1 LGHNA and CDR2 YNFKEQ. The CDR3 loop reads CASSQDWGENNEKLFF.

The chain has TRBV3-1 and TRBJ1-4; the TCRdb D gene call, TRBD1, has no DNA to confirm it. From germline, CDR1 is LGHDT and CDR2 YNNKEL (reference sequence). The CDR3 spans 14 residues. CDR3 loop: CASSGRDNRGKLFF.

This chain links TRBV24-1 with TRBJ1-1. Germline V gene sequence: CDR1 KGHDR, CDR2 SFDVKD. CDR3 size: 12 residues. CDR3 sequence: CADSRGRTEAFF.

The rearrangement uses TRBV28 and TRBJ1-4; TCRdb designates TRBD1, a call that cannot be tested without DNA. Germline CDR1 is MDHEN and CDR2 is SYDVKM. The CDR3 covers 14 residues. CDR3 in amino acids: CASSFPGVGEKLFF.

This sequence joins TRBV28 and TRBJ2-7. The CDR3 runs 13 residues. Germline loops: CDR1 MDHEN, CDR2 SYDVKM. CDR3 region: CASSLQPWYEQYF.

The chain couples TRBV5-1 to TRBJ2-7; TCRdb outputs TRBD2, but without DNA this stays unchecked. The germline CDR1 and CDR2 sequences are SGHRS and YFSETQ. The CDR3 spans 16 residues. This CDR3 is CASSRSTGTGAHEQYF.

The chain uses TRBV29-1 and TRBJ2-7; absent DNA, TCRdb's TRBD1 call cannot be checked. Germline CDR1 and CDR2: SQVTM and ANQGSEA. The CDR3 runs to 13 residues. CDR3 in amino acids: CSVPTGVGYEQYF.

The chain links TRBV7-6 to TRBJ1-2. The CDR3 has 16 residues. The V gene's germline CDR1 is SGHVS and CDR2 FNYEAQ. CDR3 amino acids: CASSLGIGKQLGGYTF.

The CDR3 protein is CASSQTQGVQETQYF. The chain couples TRBV6-5 to TRBJ2-5; TCRdb calls TRBD1, which cannot be checked without DNA. The germline V gene encodes CDR1 MNHEY and CDR2 SVGAGI. This CDR3 spans 15 amino acids.

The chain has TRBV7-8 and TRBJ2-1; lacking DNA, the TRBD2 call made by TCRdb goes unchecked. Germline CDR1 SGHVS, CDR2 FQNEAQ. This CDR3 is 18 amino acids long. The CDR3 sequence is CASSSQTRVSPTYNEQFF.

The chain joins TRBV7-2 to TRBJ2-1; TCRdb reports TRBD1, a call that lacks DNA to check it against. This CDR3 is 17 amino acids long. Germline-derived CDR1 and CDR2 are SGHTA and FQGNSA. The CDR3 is CASSLALGTRSYNEQFF. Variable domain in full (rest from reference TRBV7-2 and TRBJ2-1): GAGVSQSPSNKVTEKGKDVELRCDPISGHTALYWYRQSLGQGLEFLIYFQGNSAPDKSGLPSDRFSAERTGGSVSTLTIQRTQQEDSAVYLCASSLALGTRSYNEQFFGPGTRLTVL.

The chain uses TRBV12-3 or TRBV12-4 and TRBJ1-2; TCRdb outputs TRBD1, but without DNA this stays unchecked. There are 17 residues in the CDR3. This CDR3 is CASRPWVIKRDGYGYTF.

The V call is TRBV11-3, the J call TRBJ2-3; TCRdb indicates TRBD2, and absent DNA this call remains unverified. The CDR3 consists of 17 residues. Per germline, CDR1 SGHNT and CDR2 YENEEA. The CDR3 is CASSLGRLAGEADTQYF.